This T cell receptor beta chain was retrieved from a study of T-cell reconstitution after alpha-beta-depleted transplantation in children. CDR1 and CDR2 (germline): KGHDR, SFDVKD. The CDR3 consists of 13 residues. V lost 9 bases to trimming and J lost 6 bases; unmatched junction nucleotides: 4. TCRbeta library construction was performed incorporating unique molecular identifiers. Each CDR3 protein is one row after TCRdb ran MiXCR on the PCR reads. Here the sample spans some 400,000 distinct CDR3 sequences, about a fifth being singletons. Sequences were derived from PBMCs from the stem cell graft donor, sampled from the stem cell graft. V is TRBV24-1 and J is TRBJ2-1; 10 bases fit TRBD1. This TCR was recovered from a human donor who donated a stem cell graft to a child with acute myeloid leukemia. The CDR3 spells CATGDRGPNEQFF. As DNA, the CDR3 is TGTGCCACCGGGGACAGGGGTCCCAATGAGCAGTTCTTC.